A selection of T cell receptor beta chains follows, all from one sample in a study of cytomegalovirus exposure and HLA in healthy donors. Some clones are missing from TCRdb's copy, which holds only in-frame ones; the method was immunoSEQ multiplex PCR. The data show around 140,000 clones, 80% seen once. Material for sequencing was PBMCs. The receptors were sampled from a man aged 35 to 55 in good health and CMV-seronegative. Both conserved end residues are part of each CDR3. The order of the fields is D gene, V gene, clone size, J gene, CDR3 protein, CDR3 DNA. A D gene is named only where the DNA matches it firmly. Clone size is given for some rows only: seen once, a few or many times, or a class if the clone is expanded.

d_call: .
v_call: TRBV7-9
clone_size: .
j_call: TRBJ2-1
cdr3_aa: CATSPISSYNEQFF
cdr3_nt: TGTGCCACATCCCCAATTAGCTCCTACAATGAGCAGTTCTTC

d_call: TRBD2
v_call: TRBV11-3
clone_size: few
j_call: TRBJ2-3
cdr3_aa: CASSSNAGLAVSTDTQYF
cdr3_nt: TGTGCCAGCAGCTCCAATGCGGGCCTAGCGGTCAGCACAGATACGCAGTATTTT

d_call: .
v_call: TRBV6-5
clone_size: .
j_call: TRBJ2-5
cdr3_aa: CASSDSVMETQYF
cdr3_nt: TGTGCCAGCAGTGATAGCGTTATGGAGACCCAGTACTTC

d_call: TRBD1
v_call: TRBV19
clone_size: .
j_call: TRBJ2-2
cdr3_aa: CATRDRGNTGELFF
cdr3_nt: TGTGCCACCAGGGACAGGGGAAACACCGGGGAGCTGTTTTTT

d_call: .
v_call: TRBV7-2
clone_size: once
j_call: TRBJ1-3
cdr3_aa: CASSRLDSTGNTIYF
cdr3_nt: TGTGCCAGCAGCAGACTCGATTCTACTGGAAACACCATATATTTT

d_call: TRBD1
v_call: TRBV5-1
clone_size: .
j_call: TRBJ2-5
cdr3_aa: CASSFEQGAQETQYF
cdr3_nt: TGCGCCAGCAGTTTCGAACAGGGGGCCCAAGAGACCCAGTACTTC

d_call: TRBD2
v_call: TRBV5-4
clone_size: few
j_call: TRBJ2-1
cdr3_aa: CASSRTSVLDEQFF
cdr3_nt: TGTGCCAGCAGCCGCACTAGCGTTCTCGATGAGCAGTTCTTC

d_call: TRBD1
v_call: TRBV5-1
clone_size: .
j_call: TRBJ2-7
cdr3_aa: CASSPGQGRKNF
cdr3_nt: TGCGCCAGCAGCCCGGGACAGGGGCGCAAGAACTTC

d_call: .
v_call: TRBV18
clone_size: few
j_call: TRBJ1-5
cdr3_aa: CASSPNIEASPQHF
cdr3_nt: TGTGCCAGCTCACCAAACATCGAGGCCTCGCCCCAGCATTTT

d_call: TRBD1
v_call: TRBV6-1
clone_size: .
j_call: TRBJ2-7
cdr3_aa: CASSEDGQGFYEQYF
cdr3_nt: TGTGCCAGCAGTGAAGACGGACAGGGCTTTTACGAGCAGTACTTC

d_call: .
v_call: TRBV29-1
clone_size: .
j_call: TRBJ2-5
cdr3_aa: CSVRDRSTGETQYF
cdr3_nt: TGCAGCGTTCGCGACAGGAGCACGGGGGAGACCCAGTACTTC

d_call: .
v_call: TRBV28
clone_size: .
j_call: TRBJ2-2
cdr3_aa: CASSLLTGGGIGELFF
cdr3_nt: TGTGCCAGCAGTTTATTAACCGGAGGAGGTATCGGGGAGCTGTTTTTT

d_call: .
v_call: TRBV19
clone_size: .
j_call: TRBJ2-1
cdr3_aa: CASSISRGNEQFF
cdr3_nt: TGTGCCAGTAGTATATCACGGGGCAATGAGCAGTTCTTC

d_call: TRBD1
v_call: TRBV7-9
clone_size: .
j_call: TRBJ1-2
cdr3_aa: CASSQPTGWGYGYTF
cdr3_nt: TGTGCCAGCAGCCAACCGACAGGGTGGGGCTATGGCTACACCTTC

d_call: .
v_call: TRBV11-2
clone_size: .
j_call: TRBJ2-1
cdr3_aa: CASSLAGSYNEQFF
cdr3_nt: TGTGCCAGCAGCTTAGCGGGGTCTTACAATGAGCAGTTCTTC

d_call: TRBD2
v_call: TRBV5-1
clone_size: .
j_call: TRBJ2-7
cdr3_aa: CASSSRDYYRDEQYF
cdr3_nt: TGCGCCAGCAGCTCCCGGGACTACTATAGGGACGAGCAGTACTTC

d_call: .
v_call: TRBV5-6
clone_size: .
j_call: TRBJ2-7
cdr3_aa: CASSLMGLSFSYEQYF
cdr3_nt: TGTGCCAGCAGCTTGATGGGCCTTTCTTTCTCCTACGAGCAGTACTTC

d_call: .
v_call: TRBV29-1
clone_size: .
j_call: TRBJ2-7
cdr3_aa: CSAEDSSYEQYF
cdr3_nt: TGCAGCGCTGAGGACAGTTCCTACGAGCAGTACTTC

d_call: .
v_call: TRBV28
clone_size: .
j_call: TRBJ1-1
cdr3_aa: CASSLQITNTEAFF
cdr3_nt: TGTGCCAGCAGTTTGCAGATTACGAACACTGAAGCTTTCTTT

d_call: TRBD2
v_call: TRBV30
clone_size: .
j_call: TRBJ2-5
cdr3_aa: CAWSVAGGQETQYF
cdr3_nt: TGTGCCTGGAGTGTAGCGGGGGGGCAAGAGACCCAGTACTTC

d_call: TRBD2
v_call: TRBV30
clone_size: .
j_call: TRBJ2-7
cdr3_aa: CALLPGLAGGSSSYEQYF
cdr3_nt: TGTGCCTTACTTCCGGGACTAGCGGGGGGCTCGAGCTCCTACGAGCAGTACTTC

d_call: TRBD1
v_call: TRBV6-1
clone_size: .
j_call: TRBJ1-2
cdr3_aa: CASSRTGLNYGYTF
cdr3_nt: TGTGCCAGCAGTCGGACAGGCCTTAACTATGGCTACACCTTC

d_call: .
v_call: TRBV27
clone_size: .
j_call: TRBJ1-1
cdr3_aa: CASSRETWRDEAFF
cdr3_nt: TGTGCCAGCAGTCGGGAGACGTGGAGGGATGAAGCTTTCTTT

d_call: TRBD1
v_call: TRBV6-1
clone_size: .
j_call: TRBJ1-2
cdr3_aa: CASSEDRGLYGYTF
cdr3_nt: TGTGCCAGCAGTGAAGACAGGGGGCTCTATGGCTACACCTTC

d_call: .
v_call: TRBV7-8
clone_size: .
j_call: TRBJ2-7
cdr3_aa: CASSLAYQREVHEQYF
cdr3_nt: TGTGCCAGCAGCTTAGCCTACCAGAGGGAGGTCCACGAGCAGTACTTC

d_call: TRBD1
v_call: TRBV2
clone_size: .
j_call: TRBJ2-6
cdr3_aa: CASSVGQGRTGANVLTF
cdr3_nt: TGTGCCAGCAGTGTGGGACAGGGAAGAACTGGGGCCAACGTCCTGACTTTC

d_call: .
v_call: TRBV7-9
clone_size: few
j_call: TRBJ2-2
cdr3_aa: CASSSENGELFF
cdr3_nt: TGTGCCAGCAGCTCGGAGAACGGGGAGCTGTTTTTT

d_call: TRBD2
v_call: TRBV7-2
clone_size: .
j_call: TRBJ2-3
cdr3_aa: CASSRGERGFSTDTQYF
cdr3_nt: TGTGCCAGCAGCCGAGGGGAGCGGGGGTTTAGCACAGATACGCAGTATTTT